This TCR beta chain came from a study of blood T cell repertoires in COVID-19. Study-level background: The samples span acute and convalescent COVID-19 from the United States, Italy and Spain.

CDR1 and CDR2 (germline): SGHRS, YFSETQ. The CDR3 spans 18 residues. Trimming took 4 bases from V and 3 from J; bases not matched to a gene: 8. In the original processing: Amplification of reference gene primers provided the estimated nucleated cell counts. Data came from immunoSEQ multiplex PCR; TCRdb stores just in-frame clones and leaves some out. That table gives V, J and clone size, and the DNA gave D and trimming. The sample carries approximately 52,000 clones, around 93% recorded once. The chain couples TRBV5-1 to TRBJ2-2, with 14 bases identical to TRBD2. The sequence was collected from a man between 50 and 59 years old with acute or convalescent COVID-19. The sample was peripheral blood. CDR3 sequence (DNA): TGCGCCAGCAGCCCGACTAGCGGGGGGGCTTATTACACCGGGGAGCTGTTTTTT. Amino acids: CASSPTSGGAYYTGELFF.